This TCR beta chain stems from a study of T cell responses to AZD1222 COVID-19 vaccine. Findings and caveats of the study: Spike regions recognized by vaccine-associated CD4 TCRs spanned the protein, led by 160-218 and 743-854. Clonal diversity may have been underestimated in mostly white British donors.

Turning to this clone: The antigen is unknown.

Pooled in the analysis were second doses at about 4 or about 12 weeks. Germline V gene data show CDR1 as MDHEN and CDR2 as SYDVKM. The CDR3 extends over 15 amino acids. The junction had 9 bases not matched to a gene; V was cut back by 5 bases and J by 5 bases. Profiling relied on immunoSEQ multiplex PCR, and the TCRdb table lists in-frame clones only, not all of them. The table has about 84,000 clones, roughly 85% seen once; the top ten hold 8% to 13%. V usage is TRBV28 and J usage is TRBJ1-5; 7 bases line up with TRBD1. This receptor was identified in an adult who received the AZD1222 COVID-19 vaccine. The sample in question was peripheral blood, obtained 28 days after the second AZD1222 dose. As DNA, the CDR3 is TGTGCCAGCAGTCTCCTGGACAGGAGTGATCAGCCCCAGCATTTT. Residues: CASSLLDRSDQPQHF.